These T cell receptor beta chains were read from a single sample in a study of T cell responses to AZD1222 COVID-19 vaccine. The method was immunoSEQ multiplex PCR; TCRdb's version includes in-frame clones alone and lacks a portion of them. The sample records about 150,000 clones, 90% being singletons. This specimen was peripheral blood, taken 28 days after the second AZD1222 dose. Every receptor here comes from an adult who received the AZD1222 COVID-19 vaccine. Both conserved end residues are part of each CDR3. Fields, in order: D gene, clone size, J gene, V gene, CDR3 DNA, CDR3 protein. D genes are given only for firm matches. The size field is filled for only some rows; it gives once, few, many or a size class.

>NA|NA|TRBJ1-2|TRBV3-1/TRBV3-2
TGTGCCAGCAGCCAAGGAATGAGCAGAAATAACTATGGCTACACCTTC
CASSQGMSRNNYGYTF
>TRBD1|NA|TRBJ1-2|TRBV5-5
TGTGCCAGCAGCTCGTACTCAGGGGGCGTCGGCTATGGCTACACCTTC
CASSSYSGGVGYGYTF
>TRBD1|NA|TRBJ1-6|TRBV28
TGTGCCAGCAGCCGAAGGACAGGGGATAATTCACCCCTCCACTTT
CASSRRTGDNSPLHF
>NA|once|TRBJ2-3|TRBV6-1
TGTGCCAGCAGTGAGGGGGCTAGCACAGATACGCAGTATTTT
CASSEGASTDTQYF
>TRBD1|NA|TRBJ1-5|TRBV18
TGTGCCAGCTCACCATCTGACAGGGCGGGTCAGCCCCAGCATTTT
CASSPSDRAGQPQHF
>TRBD1|NA|TRBJ1-2|TRBV29-1
TGCAGCGTTGAAGCCCCGGGACAGGGACGCGCCCTTGGCTATGGCTACACCTTC
CSVEAPGQGRALGYGYTF
>NA|NA|TRBJ1-1|TRBV19
TGTGCCAGTAGTATAAAAGACGGGAACACTGAAGCTTTCTTT
CASSIKDGNTEAFF
>TRBD1|once|TRBJ1-4|TRBV6-5
TGTGCCAGCAGCCAAACGGGGACAGGGGGCGGAAAACTGTTTTTT
CASSQTGTGGGKLFF
>NA|once|TRBJ1-5|TRBV6-5
TGTGCCAGCAGTTACCCACCCGGGGTGAGCAATCAGCCCCAGCATTTT
CASSYPPGVSNQPQHF
>TRBD2|NA|TRBJ2-1|TRBV27
TGTGCCAGCAGTTCCGGGGACTTCAGGACTAGCGGGGGGGTTTCCTACAATGAGCAGTTCTTC
CASSSGDFRTSGGVSYNEQFF
>NA|NA|TRBJ2-7|TRBV9
TGTGCCAGCAGCGTAGCCCCACTGAACGAGCAGTACTTC
CASSVAPLNEQYF
>NA|once|TRBJ1-6|TRBV5-1
TGCGCCAGCAGCTTACAGGCCGATAATTCACCCCTCCACTTT
CASSLQADNSPLHF
>TRBD1|NA|TRBJ1-1|TRBV18
TGTGCCAGCTCAGGACGGACAGGAGTGAACACTGAAGCTTTCTTT
CASSGRTGVNTEAFF
>NA|NA|TRBJ1-2|TRBV6-1
TGTGCCAGCAGTGCCCGGACAGCAAAAATTACTATGGACGGCTACACCTTC
CASSARTAKITMDGYTF
>TRBD1|NA|TRBJ1-1|TRBV7-2
TGTGCCAGCAGGGGACAGATGAACACTGAAGCTTTCTTT
CASRGQMNTEAFF
>NA|once|TRBJ1-6|TRBV11-2
TGTGCCAGCAGCCCGGGACGGTATAATTCACCCCTCCACTTT
CASSPGRYNSPLHF
>NA|once|TRBJ2-7|TRBV10-3
TGTGCCATCAGTGAGTCTTCGGGGACCTACGAGCAGTACTTC
CAISESSGTYEQYF
>NA|NA|TRBJ1-2|TRBV9
TGTGCCAGCAGCCCACCTTCTCGAAGCTCCGGGGGCTACACCTTC
CASSPPSRSSGGYTF
>NA|NA|TRBJ2-7|TRBV7-2
TGTGCCAGCAGCTCGTCGGTCGGCGAGCAGTACTTC
CASSSSVGEQYF
>NA|NA|TRBJ2-5|TRBV7-9
TGTGCCAGCAGCCCCGCCCCGGGACCTCAAGAGACCCAGTACTTC
CASSPAPGPQETQYF
>NA|NA|TRBJ1-4|TRBV19
TGTGCCAGTAGTTTCCGGGGGCCAAGGGAAAAACTGTTTTTT
CASSFRGPREKLFF
>NA|NA|TRBJ1-6|TRBV15
TGTGCCACCAGCGGTATTCGTAGTCAAAATTCACCCCTCCACTTT
CATSGIRSQNSPLHF
>NA|NA|TRBJ2-2|TRBV6-5
TGTGCCAGCAGTTACGGGACAAACGGACACGGGGAGCTGTTTTTT
CASSYGTNGHGELFF
>TRBD1|NA|TRBJ1-1|TRBV6-5
TGTGCCAGCAGTCGGACAGGGGCCAACACTGAAGCTTTCTTT
CASSRTGANTEAFF
>NA|NA|TRBJ1-2|TRBV6-6
TGTGCCAGCAGTTACGGTGAGGGGTTTGCTGGCTACACCTTC
CASSYGEGFAGYTF
>NA|NA|TRBJ1-1|TRBV9
TGTGCCAGCAGCGTAGGGATGAACACTGAAGCTTTCTTT
CASSVGMNTEAFF
>TRBD1|NA|TRBJ1-2|TRBV2
TGTGCCAGTCTACAGGGGGCGCAGGACGGCGGCTACACCTTC
CASLQGAQDGGYTF
>TRBD2|NA|TRBJ2-1|TRBV25-1
TGTGCCAGCAGTGTAGCGGGGGTTGATAGGAATGAGCAGTTCTTC
CASSVAGVDRNEQFF
>NA|NA|TRBJ2-1|TRBV7-3
TGTGCCAGCAGCCCCTCACAGGGCTTCTTAAATGAGCAGTTCTTC
CASSPSQGFLNEQFF
>NA|NA|TRBJ1-1|TRBV29-1
TGCAGCGTGGAACGACAGAACACTGAAGCTTTCTTT
CSVERQNTEAFF
>NA|NA|TRBJ2-6|TRBV5-1
TGCGCCAGCAACCCAGGAGGGGCAGCTGGGGCCAACGTCCTGACTTTC
CASNPGGAAGANVLTF
>TRBD2|NA|TRBJ2-1|TRBV4-2
TGTGCCAGCAGCCAAGATCTAAGCGGGGGCTACAATGAGCAGTTCTTC
CASSQDLSGGYNEQFF
>NA|NA|TRBJ2-7|TRBV11-2
TGTGCCAGCAGCCCTACGTCAGGCGTTTGGGGCGAGCAGTACTTC
CASSPTSGVWGEQYF
>TRBD1|NA|TRBJ1-3|TRBV2
TGTGCCACCAGGGGGGTGGGAAACACCATATATTTT
CATRGVGNTIYF
>TRBD1|NA|TRBJ2-2|TRBV10-3
TGTGCCATCAGCACAGGGGGTGTTCGCACCGGGGAGCTGTTTTTT
CAISTGGVRTGELFF
>NA|NA|TRBJ2-2|TRBV28
TGTGCCAGCAGTTTAATGAACAACCGGCACACCGGGGAGCTGTTTTTT
CASSLMNNRHTGELFF
>NA|NA|TRBJ2-3|TRBV7-9
TGTGCCAGCACCCAGGGGTCGGGCACAGATACGCAGTATTTT
CASTQGSGTDTQYF
>NA|once|TRBJ1-6|TRBV7-2
TGTGCCAGCAGCCCAAATGAAAAAGCTCCCCTCCACTTT
CASSPNEKAPLHF
>TRBD1|NA|TRBJ1-4|TRBV2
TGTGCCAGTCGGGACAGGGGATATGCTAATGAAAAACTGTTTTTT
CASRDRGYANEKLFF
>TRBD1|NA|TRBJ2-5|TRBV27
TGTGCCAGCAGATACGACAGGGGGCAAGAGACCCAGTACTTC
CASRYDRGQETQYF
>NA|NA|TRBJ2-7|TRBV5-4
TGTGCCAGCAGCTTAGGTGGGCAGGCCTACGAGCAGTACTTC
CASSLGGQAYEQYF